The 14 T cell receptor beta chains below were found in one sample sequenced in a study of immune cell composition in non-small cell lung cancer. Normal lung sampling was at least 3 cm from the tumour, as distant as possible. Repertoires were generated with immunoSEQ multiplex PCR, while TCRdb's copy carries only in-frame clones and drops some. The data show about 5,900 clones, about 90% seen once. The sample taken for sequencing was non-adjacent lung tissue. Receptors originate from a human donor with non-small cell lung cancer.

The chain is built from TRBV2 and TRBJ1-2, with D possibly matching TRBD1 (6 bases). V was clipped by 1 base and J by 8 bases, with 14 bases between them. This CDR3 comprises 14 residues. CDR1 and CDR2 (germline): SNHLY, FYNNEI. For the CDR3, the DNA is TGTGCCAGCAGTGAAGGACAGGCGACGTACGGCTACACCTTC. The encoded protein is CASSEGQATYGYTF.

This chain uses TRBV10-3 with TRBJ1-2; TRBD1 aligns across 9 bases. The CDR3 is 13 residues long. The germline gives CDR1 ENHRY, CDR2 SYGVKD. The V and J ends lost 2 bases and 5 bases, in that order; junction bases with no gene match: 0. CDR3 residues: CAISEGQGYGYTF. The CDR3 DNA follows: TGTGCCATCAGTGAGGGACAGGGGTATGGCTACACCTTC.

The J gene is TRBJ2-3, the V gene TRBV5-4; no firm D call. The germline V and J ends were trimmed by 0 bases and 3 bases, with 11 bases remaining between them. The V gene's germline CDR1 is SGHNT and CDR2 YYREEE (reference sequence). There are 15 residues in the CDR3. The CDR3 nucleotides read TGTGCCAGCAGCTTGGATTCCTCGACAACAGATACGCAGTATTTT. This translates into CASSLDSSTTDTQYF. The full variable domain, its missing parts supplied by reference TRBV5-4 and TRBJ2-3, is ETGVTQSPTHLIKTRGQQVTLRCSSQSGHNTVSWYQQALGQGPQFIFQYYREEENGRGNFPPRFSGLQFPNYSSELNVNALELDDSALYLCASSLDSSTTDTQYFGPGTRLTVL.

This clone has a single count. The rearrangement uses TRBV27 and TRBJ1-5; TRBD1 agrees at 9 bases. Per germline, CDR1 MNHEY and CDR2 SMNVEV (reference sequence). Trimming at V came to 3 bases and at J to 7 bases, leaving 4 bases not matched to a gene. This CDR3 comprises 14 residues. In DNA, the CDR3 is TGTGCCAGCAGTTTCTGGGGACAGGGACAGCCCCAGCATTTT. This encodes CASSFWGQGQPQHF.

The J gene is TRBJ2-5, the V gene TRBV6-1, with TRBD1 as a possible D gene (5 bases). CDR3 length: 12 amino acids. The V gene lost 7 bases and the J gene lost 2 bases, with 8 bases spanning the gap. Germline-derived CDR1 and CDR2 are MNHNS and SASEGT. This CDR3 reads CASKTAQETQYF. As DNA, the CDR3 is TGTGCCAGCAAGACAGCTCAAGAGACCCAGTACTTC.

CDR3 in amino acids: CASSTGTGNNQPQHF. The CDR3 DNA is TGTGCCAGCAGCACCGGGACAGGGAACAATCAGCCCCAGCATTTT. This chain links TRBV7-2 with TRBJ1-5; TRBD1 matches 9 bases. From germline, CDR1 is SGHTA and CDR2 FQGNSA. The CDR3 consists of 15 residues. V lost 5 bases and J lost 3; bases outside the gene matches: 5.

CDR3 sequence (DNA): TGCAGCGCCGTCAGGCTGAACACTGAAGCTTTCTTT. Amino acids: CSAVRLNTEAFF. The rearrangement links TRBV29-1 to TRBJ1-1; D remains unclear. The CDR3 totals 12 residues. V gave up 7 bases and J gave up 0 bases, with 9 bases separating them. Germline V CDR1 and CDR2: SQVTM, ANQGSEA.

This sequence joins TRBV6-6 and TRBJ1-1; 8 bases line up with TRBD1. Germline V gives CDR1 MNHNY, CDR2 SVGAGI (reference sequence). With V trimmed by 0 bases and J by 5 bases, 5 bases remained unmatched. This CDR3 spans 15 amino acids. The CDR3 protein is CASSYSGRGRTEAFF. The CDR3 DNA reads as TGTGCCAGCAGTTACTCGGGCAGGGGGCGAACTGAAGCTTTCTTT.

The rearrangement links TRBV30 to TRBJ2-3; TRBD2 might be the D (6 bases). The CDR3 is 15 residues long. Deletions cut 0 bases from V and 8 bases from J, with 18 bases between. Germline V gene data show CDR1 as GTSNPN and CDR2 as SVGIG (reference sequence). In DNA, the CDR3 is TGTGCCTGGAGTGTAGGCGGGACGGGGGAAGCTACGCAGTATTTT. It specifies CAWSVGGTGEATQYF.

The chain links TRBV29-1 to TRBJ1-2, with D maybe TRBD1 (6 bases). This CDR3 contains 11 residues. In germline, CDR1 is SQVTM, CDR2 ANQGSEA. Trimming took 6 bases from V and 8 from J, leaving 13 bases between them. CDR3 region: CSVRGGEGYTF. The CDR3 region has the DNA TGCAGCGTGAGGGGGGGCGAGGGCTACACCTTC.

The rearrangement uses TRBV30 and TRBJ1-4, with 8 bases aligning to TRBD1. The CDR3 consists of 14 residues. In germline, CDR1 is GTSNPN, CDR2 SVGIG (reference sequence). The ends lost 3 bases at V and 7 bases at J; junction bases unmatched: 7. DNA of the CDR3: TGTGCCTGGAGGGCAGCCAGGGGGCTTGAAAAACTGTTTTTT. This translates into CAWRAARGLEKLFF.

The rearrangement links TRBV29-1 to TRBJ1-1; D is uncertain. This CDR3 contains 10 residues. Per the germline V gene, CDR1 is SQVTM and CDR2 is ANQGSEA. The ends were cut back, 4 bases at V and 7 bases at J, with 7 bases in the middle. CDR3 loop: CSVGHLEAFF. The CDR3 DNA is TGCAGCGTTGGACACCTTGAAGCTTTCTTT. The full variable domain, completed using reference TRBV29-1 and TRBJ1-1, is SAVISQKPSRDICQRGTSLTIQCQVDSQVTMMFWYRQQPGQSLTLIATANQGSEATYESGFVIDKFPISRPNLTFSTLTVSNMSPEDSSIYLCSVGHLEAFFGQGTRLTVV.

The chain joins TRBV5-4 to TRBJ2-7; 9 nucleotides line up with TRBD1. The V and J ends lost 3 bases and 3 bases, in that order; junction bases with no gene match: 4. Germline values: CDR1 SGHNT, CDR2 YYREEE (reference sequence). The CDR3 is 14 residues long. The CDR3 DNA reads TGTGCCAGCAGCTCGACAGGGGGGGGCTACGAGCAGTACTTC. Its translation is CASSSTGGGYEQYF.

The gene calls are TRBV9 and TRBJ2-7; 9 bases align to TRBD1. Germline V gene lookup returns CDR1 SGDLS and CDR2 YYNGEE. This CDR3 spans 15 amino acids. Trimming at V came to 1 base and at J to 1 base, leaving 3 bases not matched to a gene. The CDR3 DNA sequence: TGTGCCAGCAGCGTATGGGGACAGGGTTCCTACGAGCAGTACTTC. It encodes CASSVWGQGSYEQYF.